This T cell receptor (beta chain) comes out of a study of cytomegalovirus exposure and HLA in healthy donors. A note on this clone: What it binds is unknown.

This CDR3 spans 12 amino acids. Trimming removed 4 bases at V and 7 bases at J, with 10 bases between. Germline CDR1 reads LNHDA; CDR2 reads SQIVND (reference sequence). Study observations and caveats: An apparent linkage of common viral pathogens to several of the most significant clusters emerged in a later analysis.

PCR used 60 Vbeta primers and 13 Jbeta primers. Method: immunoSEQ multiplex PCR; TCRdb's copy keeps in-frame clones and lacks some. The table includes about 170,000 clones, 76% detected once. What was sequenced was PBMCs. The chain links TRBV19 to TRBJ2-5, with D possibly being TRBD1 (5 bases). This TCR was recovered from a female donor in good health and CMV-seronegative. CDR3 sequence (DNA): TGTGCCAGTAGTACCCAGGGCCGGACCCAGTACTTC. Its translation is CASSTQGRTQYF.